Listed here are 27 T cell receptor beta chains from one sample, sequenced in a study of cytomegalovirus exposure and HLA in healthy donors. Primers for the PCR totalled 60 Vbeta and 13 Jbeta. TCRdb's copy holds only in-frame clones and misses some; the assay was immunoSEQ multiplex PCR. This table holds 130,000 or so clones, around 77% found once. The sequenced sample consisted of PBMCs. These receptors came from a young man in good health and CMV-seropositive.

The table lists this clone with a few counts. J is TRBJ2-7 and V is TRBV28, with a tentative D call TRBD1 (6 bases). There are 14 residues in the CDR3. Germline V gene lookup returns CDR1 MDHEN and CDR2 SYDVKM. The V and J ends lost 3 bases and 5 bases respectively, with 14 bases between them. CDR3 sequence reads: CASSFYRVNDEQYF. The CDR3 DNA follows: TGTGCCAGCAGTTTCTACAGGGTAAATGACGAGCAGTACTTC.

This chain links TRBV21-1 with TRBJ2-5; TRBD1, the table's D call, lacks a check against the DNA. TRBV21-1 is labeled a pseudogene. CDR3 length: 15 residues. CDR3 residues: CASSTTRTGTGTQYF. The CDR3 DNA sequence: TGTGCCAGCAGCACGACGCGGACAGGGACGGGGACCCAGTACTTC.

The J gene is TRBJ1-5, the V gene TRBV27; D not certain. With 3 bases removed from V and 6 bases from J, the gap between germline ends came to 9 bases. The CDR3 length is 13 residues. The V gene's germline CDR1 is MNHEY and CDR2 SMNVEV (reference sequence). This CDR3 reads CASSFRRFQPQHF. The CDR3 bases are TGTGCCAGCAGTTTTCGCAGGTTTCAGCCCCAGCATTTT.

The gene calls are TRBV14 and TRBJ1-1; no definite D call. Per germline, CDR1 SGHDN and CDR2 FVKESK. This CDR3 has 15 residues. V lost 1 base and J 2 bases, leaving 11 bases between the germline ends. The CDR3 region is CASSQAHTKNTEAFF. The CDR3, as DNA: TGTGCCAGCAGCCAAGCTCACACGAAAAACACTGAAGCTTTCTTT.

The V call is TRBV19, the J call TRBJ1-5; no clear D. The CDR3 length is 9 residues. CDR1 and CDR2 (germline): LNHDA, SQIVND (reference sequence). Trimming stripped 8 bases from V and 7 bases from J, with 3 bases between. The CDR3 sequence is CASGQPQHF. The CDR3 DNA is TGTGCCAGTGGCCAGCCCCAGCATTTT.

The chain links TRBV10-2 to TRBJ1-4; D may be TRBD1 (6 bases). Trimming removed 2 bases at V and 4 bases at J, with 17 bases between. The germline CDR1 and CDR2 sequences are WSHSY and SAAADI. The CDR3 length is 17 residues. Written as DNA, the CDR3 is TGCGCCAGCAGTGAGGTTATTGGACAGACCTTTAATGAAAAACTGTTTTTT. It encodes CASSEVIGQTFNEKLFF.

The rearrangement links TRBV6-5 to TRBJ1-1, with a weak D call TRBD1 (6 bases). The V gene lost 4 bases and the J gene lost 4 bases, with 13 bases spanning the gap. Germline CDR1 reads MNHEY; CDR2 reads SVGAGI. The CDR3 totals 14 residues. The CDR3 DNA reads as TGTGCCAGCAGTTCTCGAACAGGGAGCACTGAAGCTTTCTTT. It encodes CASSSRTGSTEAFF.

This chain joins TRBV6-5 and TRBJ1-2, with D maybe TRBD1 (5 bases). V gave up 6 bases and J gave up 8 bases, with 13 bases separating them. CDR3 length equals 12 residues. CDR1 and CDR2 (germline): MNHEY, SVGAGI. The chain's CDR3 is CASSLGGGGYTF. Written as DNA, the CDR3 is TGTGCCAGCAGCCTCGGGGGTGGCGGCTACACCTTC.

The rearrangement joins TRBV9 to TRBJ2-7, with 12 bases aligning to TRBD2. The germline V gene encodes CDR1 SGDLS and CDR2 YYNGEE. The CDR3 runs to 14 residues. V lost 3 bases to trimming and J lost 5 bases; unmatched junction nucleotides: 3. The CDR3 region has the DNA TGTGCCAGCAGCGGGACTAGCGGGAATAACGAGCAGTACTTC. Its translation: CASSGTSGNNEQYF.

The chain has TRBV18 and TRBJ1-1; D uncertain. V lost 3 bases, J lost 1 base, and 12 bases lay in between. The CDR3 loop spans 15 amino acids. The germline V gene has CDR1 KGHSH and CDR2 LQKENI. CDR3 amino acids: CASSPDRVSNTEAFF. CDR3 DNA sequence: TGTGCCAGCTCACCCGACCGGGTCTCGAACACTGAAGCTTTCTTT.

The rearrangement joins TRBV7-9 to TRBJ2-2; possible D gene TRBD1, 6 bases. V was shortened by 5 bases and J by 6 bases, with 10 bases between the two germline ends. Germline loops: CDR1 SEHNR, CDR2 FQNEAQ (reference sequence). The length of the CDR3 is 13 residues. The CDR3 nucleotides are TGTGCCAGCAGCCAGGACAGTCCCGGGGAGCTGTTTTTT. Amino acids: CASSQDSPGELFF. Supplemented by reference TRBV7-9 and TRBJ2-2, the full variable domain reads DTGVSQNPRHKITKRGQNVTFRCDPISEHNRLYWYRQTLGQGPEFLTYFQNEAQLEKSRLLSDRFSAERPKGSFSTLEIQRTEQGDSAMYLCASSQDSPGELFFGEGSRLTVL.

The CDR3 bases are TGTGCCAGCAGTCTTACCGGCGAGGATTACAATGAGCAGTTCTTC. Translation: CASSLTGEDYNEQFF. The rearrangement uses TRBV2 and TRBJ2-1, with D hard to call. Trimming removed 5 bases at V and 4 bases at J, with 15 bases between. Germline loops: CDR1 SNHLY, CDR2 FYNNEI. The CDR3 extends over 15 amino acids.

The chain has TRBV6-1 and TRBJ2-1, with TRBD2 matching over 9 bases. Germline V lookup: CDR1 MNHNS, CDR2 SASEGT. V was pared by 4 bases and J by 6 bases, with 7 bases of the junction left unmatched. This CDR3 has 15 amino acids. CDR3 sequence reads: CASSAVAGAPNEQFF. CDR3 in DNA: TGTGCCAGCAGTGCGGTAGCGGGGGCCCCCAATGAGCAGTTCTTC.

The chain couples TRBV2 to TRBJ1-1; a weak D match, TRBD1 (6 bases). Deletions cut 1 base from V and 1 base from J, with 10 bases between. This CDR3 region has 15 residues. CDR1 is SNHLY, CDR2 FYNNEI, per germline. This chain's CDR3 is CASSEDKGGNTEAFF. As DNA, the CDR3 is TGTGCCAGCAGTGAAGACAAAGGGGGGAACACTGAAGCTTTCTTT.

In nucleotides, the CDR3 is TGTGCCACCAGCAGAGCACCTAGCGGGAGGGCCGGGAATGAGCAGTTCTTC. Residues: CATSRAPSGRAGNEQFF. V gene TRBV15 combines with J gene TRBJ2-1, with TRBD2 matching over 12 bases. CDR1 is LNHNV and CDR2 is YYDKDF in the germline V gene (reference sequence). The CDR3 loop spans 17 amino acids. The trim removed 1 base at V and 7 bases at J, leaving 8 bases unmatched.

This clone was recorded a few times. This chain joins TRBV27 and TRBJ1-3; D not certain. From germline, CDR1 is MNHEY and CDR2 SMNVEV (reference sequence). The V end lost 0 bases, the J end lost 5 bases, and 5 bases lay between the germline ends. This CDR3 is 13 amino acids long. The CDR3 loop reads CASSLSSRNTIYF. CDR3 nucleotides: TGTGCCAGCAGTTTATCTAGTCGAAACACCATATATTTT.

The rearrangement links TRBV9 to TRBJ2-3, with 7 positions matching TRBD2. The CDR3 is 14 residues long. Losses at the gene ends were 0 bases for V and 6 bases for J; bases not matched to a gene: 4. CDR1 is SGDLS and CDR2 is YYNGEE in the germline V gene. CDR3 residues: CASSVVGTIDTQYF. CDR3 DNA sequence: TGTGCCAGCAGCGTAGTTGGGACTATCGATACGCAGTATTTT.

The CDR3 nucleotides read TGTGCCAGCTCCCCGGTGGCAGGGGGCCGGCAGCCCCAGCATTTT. Residues: CASSPVAGGRQPQHF. V is TRBV6-5 and J is TRBJ1-5; 8 bases fit TRBD1. This CDR3 is 15 amino acids long. Per the germline V gene, CDR1 is MNHEY and CDR2 is SVGAGI. Unmatched junction bases numbered 13, after V lost 8 bases and J lost 7 bases.

CDR3 nucleotide sequence: TGTGCCAGCAGCCCCCTCGACACTGAAGCTTTCTTT. Encoded protein: CASSPLDTEAFF. This rearrangement joins TRBV7-9 to TRBJ1-1; D is undetermined. Germline V gene data show CDR1 as SEHNR and CDR2 as FQNEAQ (reference sequence). V shed 5 bases and J shed 3 bases, with 7 bases lying between them. The length of the CDR3 is 12 residues.

The chain is built from TRBV23-1 and TRBJ1-1; 9 bases are shared with TRBD1. TRBV23-1 is an ORF; its function is uncertain. The CDR3 covers 15 residues. The junction had 3 bases not matched to a gene; V was cut back by 4 bases and J by 0 bases. CDR3 DNA sequence: TGCGCCAGCAGTCCCGGGACAGGGATGAACACTGAAGCTTTCTTT. It is translated as CASSPGTGMNTEAFF.

This rearrangement joins TRBV13 to TRBJ1-4; TRBD1 might be the D (6 bases). The germline V and J ends were trimmed by 2 bases and 7 bases, with 14 bases remaining between them. CDR1 is PRHDT and CDR2 is FYEKMQ in the germline V gene (reference sequence). This CDR3 is built from 15 residues. CDR3 DNA: TGTGCCAGCAGCTTAACAGGGAATGGACTTGAAAAACTGTTTTTT. Amino acids: CASSLTGNGLEKLFF.

The J gene is TRBJ1-2, the V gene TRBV5-1; D perhaps matches TRBD1 (5 bases). Germline assignment: CDR1 SGHRS and CDR2 YFSETQ. CDR3 length equals 16 residues. V gave up 0 bases and J gave up 3 bases, with 15 bases separating them. Here the CDR3 DNA reads TGCGCCAGCAGCTTGGGCCCCGGCAGGGCCGACTATGGCTACACCTTC. Residues: CASSLGPGRADYGYTF. Filled out from reference TRBV5-1 and TRBJ1-2, the complete variable domain reads KAGVTQTPRYLIKTRGQQVTLSCSPISGHRSVSWYQQTPGQGLQFLFEYFSETQRNKGNFPGRFSGRQFSNSRSEMNVSTLELGDSALYLCASSLGPGRADYGYTFGSGTRLTVV.

The V gene is TRBV25-1, the J gene TRBJ2-3, with 9 bases aligning to TRBD2. This CDR3 spans 16 amino acids. V lost 5 bases and J lost 0; bases outside the gene matches: 6. Germline-derived CDR1 and CDR2 are MGHDK and SYGVNS. The CDR3 loop reads CASSTSTSGSTDTQYF. CDR3 nucleotide sequence: TGTGCCAGCAGTACTTCAACTAGCGGGAGCACAGATACGCAGTATTTT. The whole variable domain, remainder taken from reference TRBV25-1 and TRBJ2-3, is EADIYQTPRYLVIGTGKKITLECSQTMGHDKMYWYQQDPGMELHLIHYSYGVNSTEKGDLSSESTVSRIRTEHFPLTLESARPSHTSQYLCASSTSTSGSTDTQYFGPGTRLTVL.

The rearrangement joins TRBV5-4 to TRBJ1-2; D gene uncertain. CDR3 length: 13 residues. Germline CDR1 reads SGHNT; CDR2 reads YYREEE (reference sequence). The V end lost 4 bases, the J end lost 3 bases, and 10 bases lay between the germline ends. The CDR3 DNA sequence: TGTGCCAGCAGCCTGGACCGGGACTATGGCTACACCTTC. It translates to CASSLDRDYGYTF.

The rearrangement joins TRBV14 to TRBJ2-7; D uncertain. Trimming left V 4 bases short and J 3 bases short, with 16 bases between. Germline V gene data show CDR1 as SGHDN and CDR2 as FVKESK. The CDR3 covers 15 residues. Here the CDR3 DNA reads TGTGCCAGCAGCCCTAAAGCGTGGAACGTCTACGAGCAGTACTTC. Encoded protein: CASSPKAWNVYEQYF. Complete variable domain (other parts from reference TRBV14 and TRBJ2-7): EAGVTQFPSHSVIEKGQTVTLRCDPISGHDNLYWYRRVMGKEIKFLLHFVKESKQDESGMPNNRFLAERTGGTYSTLKVQPAELEDSGVYFCASSPKAWNVYEQYFGPGTRLTVT.

The chain couples TRBV12-5 to TRBJ1-1, with D hard to call. With 1 base removed from V and 6 bases from J, the gap between germline ends came to 9 bases. The germline V gene encodes CDR1 LGHNT and CDR2 FRNRAP. CDR3 length: 13 residues. The CDR3 loop reads CASGLESFSEAFF. The DNA for the CDR3 is TGTGCTAGTGGTTTGGAATCTTTCTCTGAAGCTTTCTTT.

The genes are TRBV5-4 and TRBJ1-4, with D possibly matching TRBD1 (5 bases). The CDR3 consists of 16 residues. Germline V gene lookup returns CDR1 SGHNT and CDR2 YYREEE (reference sequence). The V gene lost 4 bases and the J gene lost 0 bases, with 13 bases spanning the gap. The CDR3 DNA reads as TGTGCCAGCAGCCTTGCGGGGGGAGCAACTAATGAAAAACTGTTTTTT. Amino acid sequence: CASSLAGGATNEKLFF.